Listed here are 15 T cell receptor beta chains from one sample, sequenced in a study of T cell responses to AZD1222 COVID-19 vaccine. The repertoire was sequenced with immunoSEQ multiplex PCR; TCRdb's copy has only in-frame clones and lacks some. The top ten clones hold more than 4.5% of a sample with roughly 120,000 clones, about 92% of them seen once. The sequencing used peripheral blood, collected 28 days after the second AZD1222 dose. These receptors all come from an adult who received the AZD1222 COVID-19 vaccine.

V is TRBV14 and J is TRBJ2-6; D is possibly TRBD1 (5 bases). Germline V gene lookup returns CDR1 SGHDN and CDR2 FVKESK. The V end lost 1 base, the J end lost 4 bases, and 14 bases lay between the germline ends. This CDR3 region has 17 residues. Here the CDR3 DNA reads TGTGCCAGCAGCCAAGTTGGCAGGGTGTCCGGGGCCAACGTCCTGACTTTC. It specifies CASSQVGRVSGANVLTF.

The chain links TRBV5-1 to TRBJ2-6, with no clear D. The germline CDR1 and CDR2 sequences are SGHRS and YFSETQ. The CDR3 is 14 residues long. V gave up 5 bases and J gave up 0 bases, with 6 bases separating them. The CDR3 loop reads CASRRSSGANVLTF. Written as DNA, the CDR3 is TGCGCCAGCAGGCGCAGCTCTGGGGCCAACGTCCTGACTTTC.

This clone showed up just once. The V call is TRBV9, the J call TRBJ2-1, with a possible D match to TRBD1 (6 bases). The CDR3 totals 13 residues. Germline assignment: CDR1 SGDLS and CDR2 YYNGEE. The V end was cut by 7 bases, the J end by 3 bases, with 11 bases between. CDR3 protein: CASGRGGYNEQFF. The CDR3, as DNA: TGTGCCAGCGGTAGAGGGGGCTACAATGAGCAGTTCTTC.

DNA for the CDR3: TGTGCCAGCAGCTTAGATTCTGGGATTTCTGGAAACACCATATATTTT. This translates into CASSLDSGISGNTIYF. This chain uses TRBV7-8 with TRBJ1-3; D uncertain. Trimming cost V 1 base and J 1 base, with 11 bases left between them. Germline assignment: CDR1 SGHVS and CDR2 FQNEAQ. This CDR3 has 16 amino acids.

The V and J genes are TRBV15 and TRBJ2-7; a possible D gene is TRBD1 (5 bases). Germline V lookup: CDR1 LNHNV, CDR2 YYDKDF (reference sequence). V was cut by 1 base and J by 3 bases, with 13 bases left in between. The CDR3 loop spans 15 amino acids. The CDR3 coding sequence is TGTGCCACCAGCAGAGGAAAAGGGGTCGGCTACGAGCAGTACTTC. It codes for CATSRGKGVGYEQYF.

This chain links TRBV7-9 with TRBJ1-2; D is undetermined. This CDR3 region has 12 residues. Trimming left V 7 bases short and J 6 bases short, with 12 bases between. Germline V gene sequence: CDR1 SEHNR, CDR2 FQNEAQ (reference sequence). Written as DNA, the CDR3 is TGTGCCAGCAACCCACATGAAAATGGCTACACCTTC. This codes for CASNPHENGYTF.

In nucleotides, the CDR3 is TGTGCCAGTAGTCCGGACAGGGTTCAGCCCCAGCATTTT. It codes for CASSPDRVQPQHF. This chain links TRBV19 with TRBJ1-5; TRBD1 aligns across 8 bases. J gave up 6 bases and V 5 bases, and 3 bases lay outside the gene matches. Looked up from germline, CDR1 is LNHDA and CDR2 is SQIVND (reference sequence). The CDR3 is 13 amino acids.

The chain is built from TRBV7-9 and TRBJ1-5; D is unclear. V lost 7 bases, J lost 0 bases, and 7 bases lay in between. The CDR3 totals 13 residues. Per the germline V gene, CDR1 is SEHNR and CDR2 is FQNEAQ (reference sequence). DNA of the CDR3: TGTGCCAGCACCCTAGATAGCAATCAGCCCCAGCATTTT. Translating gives CASTLDSNQPQHF.

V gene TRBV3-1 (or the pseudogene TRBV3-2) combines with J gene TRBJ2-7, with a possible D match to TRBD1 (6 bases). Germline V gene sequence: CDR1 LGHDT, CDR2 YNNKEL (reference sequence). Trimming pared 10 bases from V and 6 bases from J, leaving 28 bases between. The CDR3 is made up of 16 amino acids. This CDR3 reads CATKIGASGVNGEQYF. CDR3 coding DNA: TGTGCCACAAAAATCGGCGCGTCAGGGGTCAATGGCGAGCAGTACTTC.

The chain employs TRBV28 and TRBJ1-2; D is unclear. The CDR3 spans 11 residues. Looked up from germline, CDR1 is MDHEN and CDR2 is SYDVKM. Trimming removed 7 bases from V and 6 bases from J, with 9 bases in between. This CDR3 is CASISRNGYTF. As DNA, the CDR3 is TGTGCCAGCATCAGTCGAAATGGCTACACCTTC.

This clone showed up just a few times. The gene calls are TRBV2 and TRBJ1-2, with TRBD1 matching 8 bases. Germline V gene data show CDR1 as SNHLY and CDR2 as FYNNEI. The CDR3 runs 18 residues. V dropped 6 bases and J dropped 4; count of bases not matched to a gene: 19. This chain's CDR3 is CASRDLPGQDRSGYGYTF. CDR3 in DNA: TGTGCCAGCAGGGACTTACCGGGACAGGACCGCTCGGGCTATGGCTACACCTTC.

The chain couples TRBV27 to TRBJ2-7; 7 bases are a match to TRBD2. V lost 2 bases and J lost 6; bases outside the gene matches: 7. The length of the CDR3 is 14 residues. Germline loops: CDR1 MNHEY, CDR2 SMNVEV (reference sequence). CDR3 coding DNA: TGTGCCAGCAGTTTAGGCGGACTAGTTTCCGAGCAGTACTTC. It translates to CASSLGGLVSEQYF.

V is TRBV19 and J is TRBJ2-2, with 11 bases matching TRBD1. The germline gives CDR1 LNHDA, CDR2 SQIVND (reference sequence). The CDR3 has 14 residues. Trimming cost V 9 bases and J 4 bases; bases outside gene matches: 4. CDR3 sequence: CASAGTGGTGELFF. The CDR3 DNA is TGTGCCAGCGCCGGGACAGGGGGCACCGGGGAGCTGTTTTTT. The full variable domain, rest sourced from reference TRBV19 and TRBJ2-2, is DGGITQSPKYLFRKEGQNVTLSCEQNLNHDAMYWYRQDPGQGLRLIYYSQIVNDFQKGDIAEGYSVSREKKESFPLTVTSAQKNPTAFYLCASAGTGGTGELFFGEGSRLTVL.

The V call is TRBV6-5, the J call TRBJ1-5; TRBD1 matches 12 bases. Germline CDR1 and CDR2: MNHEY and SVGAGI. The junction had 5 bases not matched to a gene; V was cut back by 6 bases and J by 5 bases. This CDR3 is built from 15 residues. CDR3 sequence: CASRPGTGGHQPQHF. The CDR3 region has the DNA TGTGCCAGCAGACCCGGGACAGGGGGCCATCAGCCCCAGCATTTT.

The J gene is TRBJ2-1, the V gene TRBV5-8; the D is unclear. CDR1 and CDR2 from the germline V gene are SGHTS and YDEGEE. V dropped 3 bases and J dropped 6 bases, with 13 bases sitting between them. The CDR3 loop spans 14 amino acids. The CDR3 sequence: CASSYPPNLNEQFF. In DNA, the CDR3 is TGTGCCAGCAGCTATCCGCCAAATCTCAATGAGCAGTTCTTC.